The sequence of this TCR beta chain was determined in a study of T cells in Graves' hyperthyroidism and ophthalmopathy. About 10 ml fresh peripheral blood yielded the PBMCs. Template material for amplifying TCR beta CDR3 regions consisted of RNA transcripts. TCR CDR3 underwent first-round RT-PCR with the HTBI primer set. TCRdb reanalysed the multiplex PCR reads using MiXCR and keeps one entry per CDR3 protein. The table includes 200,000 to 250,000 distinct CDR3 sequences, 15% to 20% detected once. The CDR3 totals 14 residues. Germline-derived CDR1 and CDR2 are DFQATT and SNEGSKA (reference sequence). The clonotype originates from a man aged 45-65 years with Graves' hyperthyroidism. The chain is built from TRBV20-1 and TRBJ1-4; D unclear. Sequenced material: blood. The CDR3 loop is CRAARGEVVEKLFF. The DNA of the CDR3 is TGCAGGGCAGCTAGAGGAGAAGTGGTTGAAAAACTGTTTTTT.